This TCR beta chain appears in the sequencing data of a study of cytomegalovirus exposure and HLA in healthy donors. The PCR was carried out with 60 Vbeta primers and 13 Jbeta primers. Clones were sequenced by immunoSEQ multiplex PCR, and TCRdb holds only the in-frame ones, with some missing. This sample has around 170,000 clones, with approximately 75% found just once. This clone was seen a handful of times. Germline-derived CDR1 and CDR2 are SGHVS and FQNEAQ. V was pared by 5 bases and J by 2 bases, with 11 bases between. There are 14 residues in the CDR3. The chain has TRBV7-8 and TRBJ2-3; D is possibly TRBD1 (6 bases). This receptor was taken from a girl aged 10 to 17 in good health and CMV-seronegative. Sequenced sample: PBMCs. CDR3 DNA: TGTGCCAGCAGCGCACGGACAGCCACAGATACGCAGTATTTT. Translation gives CASSARTATDTQYF.